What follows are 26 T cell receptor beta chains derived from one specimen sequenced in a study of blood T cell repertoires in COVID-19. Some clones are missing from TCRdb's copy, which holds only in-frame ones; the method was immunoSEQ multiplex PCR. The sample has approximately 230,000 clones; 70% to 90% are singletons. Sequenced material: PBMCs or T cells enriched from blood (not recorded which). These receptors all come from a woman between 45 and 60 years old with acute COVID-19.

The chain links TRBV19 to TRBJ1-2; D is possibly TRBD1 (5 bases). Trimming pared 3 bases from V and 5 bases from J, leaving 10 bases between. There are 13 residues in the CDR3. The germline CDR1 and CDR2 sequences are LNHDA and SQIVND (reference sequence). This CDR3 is CASSMVQGYGYTF. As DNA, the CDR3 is TGTGCCAGTAGTATGGTTCAGGGTTATGGCTACACCTTC.

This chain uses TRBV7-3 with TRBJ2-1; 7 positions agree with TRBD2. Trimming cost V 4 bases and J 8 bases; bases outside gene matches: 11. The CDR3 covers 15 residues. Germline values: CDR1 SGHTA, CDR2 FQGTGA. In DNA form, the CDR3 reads TGTGCCAGCAGCTCGGCCCTAAGCGGGGCCCATGAGCAGTTCTTC. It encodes CASSSALSGAHEQFF.

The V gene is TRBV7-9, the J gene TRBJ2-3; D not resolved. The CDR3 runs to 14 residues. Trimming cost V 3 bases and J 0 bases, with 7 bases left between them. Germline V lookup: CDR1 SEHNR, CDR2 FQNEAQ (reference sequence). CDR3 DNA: TGTGCCAGCAGCTTGGGCCCGAGCACAGATACGCAGTATTTT. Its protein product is CASSLGPSTDTQYF.

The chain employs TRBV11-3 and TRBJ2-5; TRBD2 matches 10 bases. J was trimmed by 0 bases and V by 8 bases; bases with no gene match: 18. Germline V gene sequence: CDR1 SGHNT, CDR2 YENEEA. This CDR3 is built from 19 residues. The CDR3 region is CASPRSSAGGRKYQETQYF. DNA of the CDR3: TGTGCCAGCCCGAGGTCTTCAGCGGGAGGGAGAAAGTACCAAGAGACCCAGTACTTC. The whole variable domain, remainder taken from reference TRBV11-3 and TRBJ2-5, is EAGVVQSPRYKIIEKKQPVAFWCNPISGHNTLYWYLQNLGQGPELLIRYENEEAVDDSQLPKDRFSAERLKGVDSTLKIQPAELGDSAVYLCASPRSSAGGRKYQETQYFGPGTRLLVL.

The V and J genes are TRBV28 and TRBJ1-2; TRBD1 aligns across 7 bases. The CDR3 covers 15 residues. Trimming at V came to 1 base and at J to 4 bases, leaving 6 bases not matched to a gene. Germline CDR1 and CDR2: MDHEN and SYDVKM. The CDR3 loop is CASSLSLGQPYGYTF. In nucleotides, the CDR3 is TGTGCCAGCAGTTTATCACTGGGACAGCCCTATGGCTACACCTTC.

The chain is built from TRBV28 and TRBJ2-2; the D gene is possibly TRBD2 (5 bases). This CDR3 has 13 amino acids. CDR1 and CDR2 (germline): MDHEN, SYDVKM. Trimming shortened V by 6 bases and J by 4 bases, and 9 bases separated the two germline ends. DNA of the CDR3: TGTGCCAGCAGAAGGGCGGGCACCGGGGAGCTGTTTTTT. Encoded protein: CASRRAGTGELFF. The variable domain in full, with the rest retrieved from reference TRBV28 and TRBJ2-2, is DVKVTQSSRYLVKRTGEKVFLECVQDMDHENMFWYRQDPGLGLRLIYFSYDVKMKEKGDIPEGYSVSREKKERFSLILESASTNQTSMYLCASRRAGTGELFFGEGSRLTVL.

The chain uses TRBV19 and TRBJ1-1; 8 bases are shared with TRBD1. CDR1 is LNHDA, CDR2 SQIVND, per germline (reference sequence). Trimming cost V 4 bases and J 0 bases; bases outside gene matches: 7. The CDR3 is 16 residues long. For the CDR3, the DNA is TGTGCCAGTAGTAGTCGGAAGGGACAGGTGAACACTGAAGCTTTCTTT. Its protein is CASSSRKGQVNTEAFF.

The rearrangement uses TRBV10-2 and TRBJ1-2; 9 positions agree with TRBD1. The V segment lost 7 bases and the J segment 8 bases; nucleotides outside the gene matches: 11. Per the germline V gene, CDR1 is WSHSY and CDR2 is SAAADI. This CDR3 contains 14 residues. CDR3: CASTATGGVWGYTF. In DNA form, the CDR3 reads TGCGCCAGCACCGCGACAGGGGGGGTTTGGGGCTACACCTTC.

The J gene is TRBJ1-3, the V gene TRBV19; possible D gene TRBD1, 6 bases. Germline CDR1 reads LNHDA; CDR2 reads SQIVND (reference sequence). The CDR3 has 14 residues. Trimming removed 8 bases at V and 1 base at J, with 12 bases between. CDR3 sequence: CASVPQGSGNTIYF. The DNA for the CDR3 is TGTGCCAGTGTACCACAGGGATCTGGAAACACCATATATTTT.

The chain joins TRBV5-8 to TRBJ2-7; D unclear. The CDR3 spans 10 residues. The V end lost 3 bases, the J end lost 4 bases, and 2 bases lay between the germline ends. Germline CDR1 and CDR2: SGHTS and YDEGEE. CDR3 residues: CASSSYEQYF. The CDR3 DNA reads TGTGCCAGCAGCTCTTACGAGCAGTACTTC.

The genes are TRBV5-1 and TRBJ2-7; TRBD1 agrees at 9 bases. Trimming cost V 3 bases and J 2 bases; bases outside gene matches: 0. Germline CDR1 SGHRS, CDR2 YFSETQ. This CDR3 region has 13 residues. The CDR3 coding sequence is TGCGCCAGCAGCTGGGACAGGGCCTACGAGCAGTACTTC. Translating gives CASSWDRAYEQYF.

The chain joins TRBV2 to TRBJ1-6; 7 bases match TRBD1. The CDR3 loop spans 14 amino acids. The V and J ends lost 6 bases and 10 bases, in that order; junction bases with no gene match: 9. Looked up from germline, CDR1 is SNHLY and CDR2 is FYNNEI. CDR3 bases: TGTGCCAGCAGACCCGGGACAGTCGGGTCACCCCTCCACTTT. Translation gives CASRPGTVGSPLHF.

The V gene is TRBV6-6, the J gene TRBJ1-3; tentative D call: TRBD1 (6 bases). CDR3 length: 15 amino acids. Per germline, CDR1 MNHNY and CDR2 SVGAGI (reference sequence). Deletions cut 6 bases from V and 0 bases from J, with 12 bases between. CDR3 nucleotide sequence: TGTGCCAGCAGCAGACAGGACCTCTCTGGAAACACCATATATTTT. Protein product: CASSRQDLSGNTIYF.

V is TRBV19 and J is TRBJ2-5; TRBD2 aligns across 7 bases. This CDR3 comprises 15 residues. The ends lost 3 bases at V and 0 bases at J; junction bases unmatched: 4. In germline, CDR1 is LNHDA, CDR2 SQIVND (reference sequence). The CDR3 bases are TGTGCCAGTAGTATTGGCGGGAGCCACCAAGAGACCCAGTACTTC. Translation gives CASSIGGSHQETQYF.

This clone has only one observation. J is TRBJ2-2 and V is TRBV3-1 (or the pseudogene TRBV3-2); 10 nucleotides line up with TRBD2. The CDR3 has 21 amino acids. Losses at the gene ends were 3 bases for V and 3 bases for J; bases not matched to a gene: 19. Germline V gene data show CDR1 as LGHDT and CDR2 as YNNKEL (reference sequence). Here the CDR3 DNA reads TGTGCCAGCAGCCATCTCCCGACCGAAGCGGGAGGGCCTCTGTACACCGGGGAGCTGTTTTTT. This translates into CASSHLPTEAGGPLYTGELFF.

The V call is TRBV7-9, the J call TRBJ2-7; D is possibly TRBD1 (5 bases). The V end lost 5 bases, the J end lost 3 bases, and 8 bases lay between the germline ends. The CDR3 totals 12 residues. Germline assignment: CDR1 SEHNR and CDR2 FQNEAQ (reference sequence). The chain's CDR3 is CASSTGRYEQYF. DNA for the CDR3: TGTGCCAGCAGCACAGGACGCTACGAGCAGTACTTC.

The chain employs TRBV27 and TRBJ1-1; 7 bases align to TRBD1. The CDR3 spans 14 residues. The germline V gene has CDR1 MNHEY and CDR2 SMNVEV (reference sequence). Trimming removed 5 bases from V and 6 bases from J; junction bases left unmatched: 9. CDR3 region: CASSPGQRWAEAFF. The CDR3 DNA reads TGTGCCAGCAGTCCGGGACAGCGATGGGCTGAAGCTTTCTTT.

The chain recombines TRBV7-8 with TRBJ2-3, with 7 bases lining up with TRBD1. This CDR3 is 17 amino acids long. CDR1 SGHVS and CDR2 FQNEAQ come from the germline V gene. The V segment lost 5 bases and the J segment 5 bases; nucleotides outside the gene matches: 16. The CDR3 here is CASSLHTHPGQRDTQYF. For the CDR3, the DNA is TGTGCCAGCAGCCTCCACACCCATCCGGGACAGCGAGATACGCAGTATTTT.

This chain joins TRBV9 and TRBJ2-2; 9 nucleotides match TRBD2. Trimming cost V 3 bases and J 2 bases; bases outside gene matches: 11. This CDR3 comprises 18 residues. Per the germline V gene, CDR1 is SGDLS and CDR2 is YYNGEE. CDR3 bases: TGTGCCAGCAGCGCGAGGAACCCTAGCGGGGTAAACACCGGGGAGCTGTTTTTT. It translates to CASSARNPSGVNTGELFF.

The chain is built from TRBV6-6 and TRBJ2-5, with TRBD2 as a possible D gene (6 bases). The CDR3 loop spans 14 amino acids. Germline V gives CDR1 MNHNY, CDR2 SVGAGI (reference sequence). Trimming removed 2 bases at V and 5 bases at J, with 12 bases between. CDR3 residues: CASSYDGSGETQYF. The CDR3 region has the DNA TGTGCCAGCAGTTACGACGGGAGCGGGGAGACCCAGTACTTC.

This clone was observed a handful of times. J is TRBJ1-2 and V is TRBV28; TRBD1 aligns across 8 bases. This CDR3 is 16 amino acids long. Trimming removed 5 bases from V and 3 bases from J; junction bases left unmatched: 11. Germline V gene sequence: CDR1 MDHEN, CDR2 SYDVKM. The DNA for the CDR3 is TGTGCCAGCAGTCTCCTTGGGTCGACAGGGGACTATGGCTACACCTTC. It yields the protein CASSLLGSTGDYGYTF.

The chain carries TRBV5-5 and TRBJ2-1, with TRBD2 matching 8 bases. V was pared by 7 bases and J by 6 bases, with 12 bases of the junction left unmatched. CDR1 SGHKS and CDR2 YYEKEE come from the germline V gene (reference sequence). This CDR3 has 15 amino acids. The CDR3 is CASSPDGRALNEQFF. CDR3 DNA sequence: TGTGCCAGCTCGCCTGACGGGAGGGCCCTCAATGAGCAGTTCTTC. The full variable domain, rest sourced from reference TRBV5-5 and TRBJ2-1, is DAGVTQSPTHLIKTRGQQVTLRCSPISGHKSVSWYQQVLGQGPQFIFQYYEKEERGRGNFPDRFSARQFPNYSSELNVNALLLGDSALYLCASSPDGRALNEQFFGPGTRLTVL.

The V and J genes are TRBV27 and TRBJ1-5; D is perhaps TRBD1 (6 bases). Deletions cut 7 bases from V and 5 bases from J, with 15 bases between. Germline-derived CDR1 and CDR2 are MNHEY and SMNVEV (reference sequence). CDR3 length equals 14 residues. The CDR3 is CASTRLQGDQPQHF. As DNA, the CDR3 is TGTGCCAGCACCCGGCTACAGGGCGATCAGCCCCAGCATTTT.

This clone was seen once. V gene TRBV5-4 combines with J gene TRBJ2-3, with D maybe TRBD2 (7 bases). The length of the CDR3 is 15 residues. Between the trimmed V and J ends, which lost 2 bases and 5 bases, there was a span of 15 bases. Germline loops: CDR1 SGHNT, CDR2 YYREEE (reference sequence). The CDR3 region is CASSFFGGPLDTQYF. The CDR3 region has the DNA TGTGCCAGCAGCTTTTTCGGGGGGCCATTAGATACGCAGTATTTT.

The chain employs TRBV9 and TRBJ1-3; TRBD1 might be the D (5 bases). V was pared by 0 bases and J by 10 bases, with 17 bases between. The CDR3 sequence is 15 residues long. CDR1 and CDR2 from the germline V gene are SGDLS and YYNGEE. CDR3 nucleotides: TGTGCCAGCAGCGTAGGGAGGGACGGGCGTTGGACCATATATTTT. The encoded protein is CASSVGRDGRWTIYF.

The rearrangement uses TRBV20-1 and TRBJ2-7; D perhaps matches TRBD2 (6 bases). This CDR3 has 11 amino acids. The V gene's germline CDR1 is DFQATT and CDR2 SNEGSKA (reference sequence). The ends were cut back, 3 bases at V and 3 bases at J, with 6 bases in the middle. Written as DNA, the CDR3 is TGCAGTGCTAGGGAGGGCTACGAGCAGTACTTC. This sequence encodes CSAREGYEQYF.